The 29 T cell receptor beta chains below come from one sample, sequenced in a study of monozygotic twins with inflammatory bowel disease. TCRdb re-called the 5' RACE reads and gives one entry per CDR3 protein, without DNA. Listed are fewer than 400,000 distinct CDR3 sequences; 5.6% falls within the top ten. Input material: blood. Receptors were obtained from a human donor with ulcerative colitis or Crohn's disease, or a healthy co-twin of an affected twin (not recorded which).

V gene TRBV27 combines with J gene TRBJ2-7; TCRdb returns TRBD2, unconfirmable since there is no DNA. The CDR3 is made up of 15 amino acids. CDR1 is MNHEY and CDR2 is SMNVEV in the germline V gene (reference sequence). CDR3: CASSLWGGRAPEQYF.

The J gene is TRBJ2-3, the V gene TRBV9; TCRdb picks TRBD2, but there is no DNA to check that call. CDR1 and CDR2 from the germline V gene are SGDLS and YYNGEE. The CDR3 spans 16 residues. Here the CDR3 reads CASSGRGRASTDTQYF.

The V gene is TRBV27, the J gene TRBJ2-1; TCRdb selects TRBD1, and the lack of DNA leaves this call unchecked. The CDR3 has 14 residues. Germline V CDR1 and CDR2: MNHEY, SMNVEV (reference sequence). The CDR3 spells CASSPPDSYNEQFF.

The rearrangement joins TRBV20-1 to TRBJ1-5. The CDR3 length is 15 residues. CDR1 and CDR2 from the germline V gene are DFQATT and SNEGSKA (reference sequence). The CDR3 sequence: CSARVGTQRTQPQHF.

The genes are TRBV20-1 and TRBJ1-1; TCRdb picks TRBD1, but there is no DNA to check that call. Germline values: CDR1 DFQATT, CDR2 SNEGSKA (reference sequence). The CDR3 loop spans 16 amino acids. CDR3 protein: CSARDPRGPMNTEAFF.

V gene TRBV5-1 combines with J gene TRBJ1-1; TCRdb proposes TRBD1, but this gene call is untestable without DNA. Germline CDR1 reads SGHRS; CDR2 reads YFSETQ. CDR3 length equals 14 residues. The CDR3 is CASSSGTGALWAFF.

V gene TRBV6-2 or TRBV6-3 combines with J gene TRBJ1-1. Germline CDR1 is MNHEY and CDR2 is SVGEGT. The CDR3 is 14 amino acids. The CDR3 loop is CASSKSGSSTEAFF.

V is TRBV5-6 and J is TRBJ2-5; TCRdb returns TRBD2, unconfirmable since there is no DNA. The CDR3 totals 16 residues. Germline V CDR1 and CDR2: SGHDT, YYEEEE. The chain's CDR3 is CASSPTSEWGQETQYF.

This rearrangement joins TRBV9 to TRBJ2-1; TCRdb's D call of TRBD1 is untestable without DNA. In germline, CDR1 is SGDLS, CDR2 YYNGEE. The CDR3 covers 16 residues. The CDR3: CASSVAAGATYNEQFF.

V usage is TRBV5-6 and J usage is TRBJ2-5; TCRdb outputs TRBD2, but without DNA this stays unchecked. CDR3 size: 13 residues. Germline V gives CDR1 SGHDT, CDR2 YYEEEE. The CDR3 is CASSLGGLETQYF.

This rearrangement joins TRBV5-5 to TRBJ1-1; TCRdb lists TRBD1, though no DNA is available to test this call. Germline V lookup: CDR1 SGHKS, CDR2 YYEKEE (reference sequence). This CDR3 is 15 amino acids long. This chain's CDR3 is CASSLGPGQNTEAFF. The whole variable domain, remainder taken from reference TRBV5-5 and TRBJ1-1, is DAGVTQSPTHLIKTRGQQVTLRCSPISGHKSVSWYQQVLGQGPQFIFQYYEKEERGRGNFPDRFSARQFPNYSSELNVNALLLGDSALYLCASSLGPGQNTEAFFGQGTRLTVV.

CDR3 amino acids: CATSRVGGKGDTGELFF. The chain uses TRBV15 and TRBJ2-2; TCRdb's D call of TRBD1 is untestable without DNA. The CDR3 contains 17 residues. Germline V gives CDR1 LNHNV, CDR2 YYDKDF (reference sequence).

The CDR3: CSAIVGGPYEQYF. The gene calls are TRBV20-1 and TRBJ2-7. The germline gives CDR1 DFQATT, CDR2 SNEGSKA (reference sequence). This CDR3 comprises 13 residues.

This sequence joins TRBV30 and TRBJ1-2; TCRdb's D call of TRBD1 is untestable without DNA. CDR1 is GTSNPN, CDR2 SVGIG, per germline (reference sequence). The CDR3 is 13 amino acids. Here the CDR3 reads CAWSAGQFYGYTF.

The chain carries TRBV7-9 and TRBJ2-2; the TRBD2 assignment by TCRdb is unverifiable without DNA. There are 14 residues in the CDR3. Germline CDR1 is SEHNR and CDR2 is FQNEAQ (reference sequence). The chain's CDR3 is CASPAWHGTGELFF. Based on the CDR3 plus reference TRBV7-9 and TRBJ2-2, the full variable domain is DTGVSQNPRHKITKRGQNVTFRCDPISEHNRLYWYRQTLGQGPEFLTYFQNEAQLEKSRLLSDRFSAERPKGSFSTLEIQRTEQGDSAMYLCASPAWHGTGELFFGEGSRLTVL.

The rearrangement links TRBV7-6 to TRBJ1-2. From germline, CDR1 is SGHVS and CDR2 FNYEAQ. The CDR3 consists of 12 residues. The CDR3 sequence is CASSNGNYGYTF.

The rearrangement uses TRBV4-3 and TRBJ2-1; TCRdb gives TRBD2 as the D gene, but with no DNA this cannot be confirmed. From germline, CDR1 is LGHNA and CDR2 YSLEER. The CDR3 has 14 amino acids. CDR3 amino acids: CASSQDRGWASFLF.

This chain uses TRBV21-1 with TRBJ1-3; lacking DNA, the TRBD1 call made by TCRdb goes unchecked. TRBV21-1 is a pseudogene. The CDR3 extends over 13 amino acids. CDR3 in amino acids: CASTGTQRNTIYF.

V gene TRBV29-1 combines with J gene TRBJ2-1; TCRdb outputs TRBD2, but without DNA this stays unchecked. CDR1 and CDR2 (germline): SQVTM, ANQGSEA. The CDR3 length is 16 residues. The CDR3 loop is CSVEAGLAGGPEEQFF.

The chain couples TRBV3-1 to TRBJ2-7. CDR1 LGHDT and CDR2 YNNKEL come from the germline V gene (reference sequence). The CDR3 runs to 12 residues. CDR3 region: CASSLGTYEQYF.

The rearrangement links TRBV7-2 to TRBJ1-5; checking the TCRdb D call of TRBD1 is not possible without DNA. The germline V gene has CDR1 SGHTA and CDR2 FQGNSA. The CDR3 is 14 residues long. The CDR3 is CASSLLQGEQPQHF.

The J gene is TRBJ2-7, the V gene TRBV7-3; TCRdb picks TRBD1, but there is no DNA to check that call. The CDR3 contains 14 residues. Germline CDR1 SGHTA, CDR2 FQGTGA. CDR3: CASSSQGGHYEQYF.

The chain employs TRBV11-1 and TRBJ1-6. The germline V gene has CDR1 SGHAT and CDR2 FQDESV (reference sequence). The CDR3 runs to 14 residues. This CDR3 reads CASTPSSYNSPLHF.

The chain is built from TRBV10-2 and TRBJ2-1; TCRdb names TRBD2, which stays unverified in the absence of DNA. In germline, CDR1 is WSHSY, CDR2 SAAADI. CDR3 length: 14 residues. CDR3 region: CASSPREVRNEQFF.

The chain employs TRBV20-1 and TRBJ2-5; without DNA, the TCRdb call of TRBD1 cannot be checked. This CDR3 comprises 15 residues. Germline V gene sequence: CDR1 DFQATT, CDR2 SNEGSKA (reference sequence). CDR3 region: CSARNGADLQETQYF.

This chain uses TRBV6-5 with TRBJ2-1. This CDR3 is built from 11 residues. CDR1 is MNHEY and CDR2 is SVGAGI in the germline V gene. The CDR3 reads CASRTWGEQFF.

The chain uses TRBV28 and TRBJ2-4; the TCRdb call, TRBD1, lacks DNA for checking. Germline V gene lookup returns CDR1 MDHEN and CDR2 SYDVKM. This CDR3 has 13 residues. The CDR3 sequence is CASSLSRDNIQYF.

The CDR3 here is CASSPLGLNYGYTF. V and J are TRBV27 and TRBJ1-2. CDR3 size: 14 residues. Germline-derived CDR1 and CDR2 are MNHEY and SMNVEV (reference sequence).

This chain connects TRBV10-3 to TRBJ2-1; TCRdb picks TRBD1, but there is no DNA to check that call. The CDR3 loop spans 14 amino acids. From germline, CDR1 is ENHRY and CDR2 SYGVKD. CDR3 sequence: CAITYGQGDNEQFF.